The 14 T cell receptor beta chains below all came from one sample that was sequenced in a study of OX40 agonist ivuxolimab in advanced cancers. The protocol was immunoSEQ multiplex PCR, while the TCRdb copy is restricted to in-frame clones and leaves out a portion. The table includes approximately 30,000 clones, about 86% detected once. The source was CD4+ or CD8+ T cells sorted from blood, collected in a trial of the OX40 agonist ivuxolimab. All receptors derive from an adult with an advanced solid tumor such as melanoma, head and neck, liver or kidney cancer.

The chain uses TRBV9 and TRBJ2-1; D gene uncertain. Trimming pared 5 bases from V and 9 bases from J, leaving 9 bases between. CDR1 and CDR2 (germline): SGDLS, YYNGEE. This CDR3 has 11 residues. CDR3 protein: CASSDRSEQFF. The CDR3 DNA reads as TGTGCCAGCAGTGATAGGAGTGAGCAGTTCTTC.

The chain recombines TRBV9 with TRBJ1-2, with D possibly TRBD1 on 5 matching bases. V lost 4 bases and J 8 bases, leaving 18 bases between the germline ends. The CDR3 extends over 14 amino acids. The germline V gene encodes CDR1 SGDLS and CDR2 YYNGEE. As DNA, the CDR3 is TGTGCCAGCAGCCCCGGGACTCGTGGAGAGGGCTACACCTTC. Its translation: CASSPGTRGEGYTF.

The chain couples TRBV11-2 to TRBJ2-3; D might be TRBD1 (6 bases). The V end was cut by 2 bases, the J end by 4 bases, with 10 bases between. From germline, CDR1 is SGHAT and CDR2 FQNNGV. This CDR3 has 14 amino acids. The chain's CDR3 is CASSLTTGPDTQYF. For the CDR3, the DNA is TGTGCCAGCAGCTTAACGACAGGACCAGATACGCAGTATTTT. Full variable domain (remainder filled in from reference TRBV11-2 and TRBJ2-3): EAGVAQSPRYKIIEKRQSVAFWCNPISGHATLYWYQQILGQGPKLLIQFQNNGVVDDSQLPKDRFSAERLKGVDSTLKIQPAKLEDSAVYLCASSLTTGPDTQYFGPGTRLTVL.

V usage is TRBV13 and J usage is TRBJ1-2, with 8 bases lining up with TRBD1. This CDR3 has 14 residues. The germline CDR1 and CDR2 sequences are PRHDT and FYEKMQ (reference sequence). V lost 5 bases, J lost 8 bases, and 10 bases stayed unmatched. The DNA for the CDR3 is TGTGCCAGCAGCCCGAGACAGGGGATGCTCGGCTACACCTTC. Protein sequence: CASSPRQGMLGYTF.

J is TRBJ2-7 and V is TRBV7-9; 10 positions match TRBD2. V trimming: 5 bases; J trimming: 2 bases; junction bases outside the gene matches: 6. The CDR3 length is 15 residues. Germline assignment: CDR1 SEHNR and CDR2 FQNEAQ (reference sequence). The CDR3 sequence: CASSPGTSEAYEQYF. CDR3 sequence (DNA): TGTGCCAGCAGCCCCGGGACTAGCGAGGCCTACGAGCAGTACTTC.

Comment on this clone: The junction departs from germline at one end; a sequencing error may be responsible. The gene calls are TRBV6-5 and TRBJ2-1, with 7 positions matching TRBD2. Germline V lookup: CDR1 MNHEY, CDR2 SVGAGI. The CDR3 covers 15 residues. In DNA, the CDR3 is TGTGCCAGCAGGGCCGGACTAGAATCCTTCAATGAGCAGTTCTTC. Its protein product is CASRAGLESFNEQFF.

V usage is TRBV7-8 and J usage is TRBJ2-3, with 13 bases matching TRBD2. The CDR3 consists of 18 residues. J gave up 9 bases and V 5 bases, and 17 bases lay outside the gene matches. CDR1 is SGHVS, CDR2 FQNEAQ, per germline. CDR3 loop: CASSPWWTSGGDGGTQYF. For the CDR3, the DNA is TGTGCCAGCAGCCCATGGTGGACTAGCGGGGGAGACGGGGGCACGCAGTATTTT.

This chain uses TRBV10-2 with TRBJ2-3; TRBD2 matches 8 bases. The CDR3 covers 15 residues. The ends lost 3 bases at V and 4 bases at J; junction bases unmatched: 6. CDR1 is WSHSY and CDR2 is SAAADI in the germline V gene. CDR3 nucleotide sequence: TGCGCCAGCAGTGATCTGAGCGGGAGCTCAGATACGCAGTATTTT. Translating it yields CASSDLSGSSDTQYF.

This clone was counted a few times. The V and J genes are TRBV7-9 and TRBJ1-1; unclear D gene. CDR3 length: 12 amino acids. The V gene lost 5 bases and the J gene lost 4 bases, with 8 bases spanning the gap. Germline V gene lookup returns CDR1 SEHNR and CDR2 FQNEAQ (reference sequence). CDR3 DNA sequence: TGTGCCAGCAGCCCGAACCCCACTGAAGCTTTCTTT. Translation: CASSPNPTEAFF.

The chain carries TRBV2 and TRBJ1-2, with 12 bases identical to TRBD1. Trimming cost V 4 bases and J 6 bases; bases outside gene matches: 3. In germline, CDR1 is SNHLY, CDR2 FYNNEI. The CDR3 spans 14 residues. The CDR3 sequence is CASSAGTGGDGYTF. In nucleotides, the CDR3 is TGTGCCAGCAGTGCTGGGACAGGGGGCGATGGCTACACCTTC. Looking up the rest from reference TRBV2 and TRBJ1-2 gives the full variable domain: EPEVTQTPSHQVTQMGQEVILRCVPISNHLYFYWYRQILGQKVEFLVSFYNNEISEKSEIFDDQFSVERPDGSNFTLKIRSTKLEDSAMYFCASSAGTGGDGYTFGSGTRLTVV.

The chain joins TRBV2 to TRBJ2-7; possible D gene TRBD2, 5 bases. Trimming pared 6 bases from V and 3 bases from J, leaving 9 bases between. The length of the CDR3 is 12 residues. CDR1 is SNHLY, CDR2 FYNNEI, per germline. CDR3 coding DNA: TGTGCCAGCAGCCGAGGACTCTACGAGCAGTACTTC. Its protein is CASSRGLYEQYF.

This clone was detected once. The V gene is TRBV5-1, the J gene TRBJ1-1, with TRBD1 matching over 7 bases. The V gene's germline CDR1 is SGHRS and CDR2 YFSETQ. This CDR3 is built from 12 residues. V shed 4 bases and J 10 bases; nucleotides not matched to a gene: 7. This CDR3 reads CASSVDRVGAFF. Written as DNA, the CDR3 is TGCGCCAGCAGCGTCGACAGGGTGGGAGCTTTCTTT. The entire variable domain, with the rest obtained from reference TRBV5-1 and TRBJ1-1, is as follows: KAGVTQTPRYLIKTRGQQVTLSCSPISGHRSVSWYQQTPGQGLQFLFEYFSETQRNKGNFPGRFSGRQFSNSRSEMNVSTLELGDSALYLCASSVDRVGAFFGQGTRLTVV.

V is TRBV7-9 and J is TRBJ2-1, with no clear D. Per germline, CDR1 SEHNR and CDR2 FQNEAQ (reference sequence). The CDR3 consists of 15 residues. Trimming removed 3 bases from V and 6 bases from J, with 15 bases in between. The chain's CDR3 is CASSLAELSSNEQFF. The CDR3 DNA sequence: TGTGCCAGCAGCTTGGCTGAACTCTCGAGCAATGAGCAGTTCTTC.

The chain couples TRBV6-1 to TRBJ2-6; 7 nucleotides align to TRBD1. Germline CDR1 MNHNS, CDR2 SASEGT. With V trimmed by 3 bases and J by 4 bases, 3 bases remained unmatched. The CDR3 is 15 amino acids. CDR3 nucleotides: TGTGCCAGCAGTGAGGGGACAGCGGGGGCCAACGTCCTGACTTTC. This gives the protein CASSEGTAGANVLTF.